The 16 T cell receptor beta chains presented below share a single source sample, sequenced in a study of blood T cells in healthy people across ages. A second roughly 6 to 12 cycle PCR used barcoded and J-beta primers. Each CDR3 protein is one row after TCRdb ran MiXCR on the 5' RACE reads. The sample consists of 650,000 to 1,000,000 distinct CDR3 sequences, roughly 35% of them appearing once. Sequencing was carried out using blood. The receptors were gathered from a man aged 18 to 29 in good health.

About this clonotype itself: This may be a read error, as it is one base from a much larger clone. V and J are TRBV12-3 or TRBV12-4 and TRBJ2-3; the match to TRBD2 covers 13 bases. There are 20 residues in the CDR3. The CDR3 reads CASSLFLGTSGASSTDMQYF. The CDR3 DNA sequence: TGTGCCAGCAGTTTATTTCTCGGGACTAGCGGGGCCTCTAGCACAGATATGCAGTATTTT.

This clonotype was observed a handful of times. The rearrangement joins TRBV10-3 to TRBJ2-2; 10 bases map to TRBD2. Germline assignment: CDR1 ENHRY and CDR2 SYGVKD. This CDR3 region has 16 residues. The junction had 13 bases not matched to a gene; V was cut back by 11 bases and J by 4 bases. CDR3 DNA sequence: TGTGCCCTATCCCCCAGCGGGGGGGTGGGCACCGGGGAGCTGTTTTTT. Amino acid sequence: CALSPSGGVGTGELFF.

This clonotype was seen repeatedly, ten times or more. The chain carries TRBV5-1 and TRBJ2-3; D is unresolved. Germline V gene data show CDR1 as SGHRS and CDR2 as YFSETQ. This CDR3 has 15 residues. V dropped 1 base and J dropped 0 bases, with 9 bases sitting between them. Written as DNA, the CDR3 is TGCGCCAGCAGCTTGAGGGCAGGCAGCACAGATACGCAGTATTTT. Translated: CASSLRAGSTDTQYF.

The gene calls are TRBV7-2 and TRBJ2-7; possibly TRBD2 for D (5 bases). V shed 6 bases and J shed 7 bases, with 19 bases lying between them. Germline V gene data show CDR1 as SGHTA and CDR2 as FQGNSA. CDR3 length: 14 amino acids. The CDR3 DNA is TGTGCCAGCAGAGCCGCTATACCCTCGGGAGAGCAGTACTTC. This sequence encodes CASRAAIPSGEQYF.

This clonotype showed up just once. This clone may be a read error of a much larger clone one base away. The rearrangement links TRBV11-2 to TRBJ2-5; D possibly corresponds to TRBD2 (5 bases). This CDR3 has 14 residues. Trimming stripped 5 bases from V and 11 bases from J, with 21 bases between. Germline V gene lookup returns CDR1 SGHAT and CDR2 FQNNGV. As DNA, the CDR3 is TGTGCCAGCAGCCAAGAGGTGGGAGAGGTTGAGCAGTACTTC. The encoded protein is CASSQEVGEVEQYF. The full variable domain, completed using reference TRBV11-2 and TRBJ2-5, is EAGVAQSPRYKIIEKRQSVAFWCNPISGHATLYWYQQILGQGPKLLIQFQNNGVVDDSQLPKDRFSAERLKGVDSTLKIQPAKLEDSAVYLCASSQEVGEVEQYFGPGTRLLVL.

V usage is TRBV2 and J usage is TRBJ2-7; possibly TRBD2 for D (5 bases). The CDR3 has 16 residues. Germline lookup yields CDR1 SNHLY and CDR2 FYNNEI. The V end was cut by 6 bases, the J end by 0 bases, with 18 bases between. The CDR3 sequence is CASSAPRTGGSYEQYF. DNA for the CDR3: TGTGCCAGCAGCGCTCCCCGGACTGGCGGCTCCTACGAGCAGTACTTC.

The chain combines TRBV12-5 with TRBJ2-1; weak D call: TRBD2 (5 bases). CDR1 is LGHNT, CDR2 FRNRAP, per germline. V was trimmed by 2 bases and J by 4 bases, leaving 6 bases between them. The CDR3 totals 13 residues. CDR3 loop: CASGLSGYNEQFF. The CDR3 bases are TGTGCTAGTGGTTTGAGCGGATACAATGAGCAGTTCTTC.

In its sample, this clonotype was seen once. V usage is TRBV20-1 and J usage is TRBJ1-5; TRBD1 aligns across 8 bases. V trimming: 7 bases; J trimming: 6 bases; junction bases outside the gene matches: 8. The CDR3 extends over 13 amino acids. The germline CDR1 and CDR2 sequences are DFQATT and SNEGSKA (reference sequence). DNA for the CDR3: TGCAGTGTACGTACAGGGGGTACTCAGCCCCAGCATTTT. This gives the protein CSVRTGGTQPQHF.

On this clonotype itself: The junction does not match germline at one end; this may be a read error. CDR3 protein: CASGLGTDRRQGIAGYTF. The CDR3, as DNA: TGTGCCAGCGGCTTAGGGACTGACCGAAGACAGGGGATAGCTGGCTACACCTTC. The J gene is TRBJ1-2, the V gene TRBV13; 8 bases line up with TRBD1. This CDR3 region has 18 residues. CDR1 and CDR2 (germline): PRHDT, FYEKMQ (reference sequence).

The chain combines TRBV5-1 with TRBJ2-1; maybe TRBD1 (7 bases). TRBJ2-7 matches the DNA end more closely, so the J call is doubtful. CDR1 is SGHRS, CDR2 YFSETQ, per germline. The CDR3 sequence is 16 residues long. CDR3 DNA: TGCGCCAGCAGCTTGGTATTTGGACAGGACTACAATGAGCAGTACTTC. This codes for CASSLVFGQDYNEQYF.

The chain couples TRBV5-1 to TRBJ2-1; D is unclear. The DNA end is more similar to TRBJ2-7, so the J call may be wrong. Germline CDR1 SGHRS, CDR2 YFSETQ. This CDR3 is built from 15 residues. The CDR3 nucleotides read TGCGCCAGCAGCTTGGATCAAAACTCCTACAATGAGCAGTACTTC. Translated, it gives CASSLDQNSYNEQYF.

This clonotype was picked up a small number of times. V and J are TRBV25-1 and TRBJ1-5, with D possibly matching TRBD1 (5 bases). This CDR3 spans 13 amino acids. CDR1 and CDR2 (germline): MGHDK, SYGVNS. The V gene lost 3 bases and the J gene lost 7 bases, with 10 bases spanning the gap. CDR3 DNA sequence: TGTGCCAGCAGTGAGCAGGGCACCCAGCCCCAGCATTTT. Translation: CASSEQGTQPQHF.

The genes are TRBV7-9 and TRBJ2-1; either TRBD1 or TRBD2 may supply D (5 bases each). Trimming left V 5 bases short and J 9 bases short, with 17 bases between. CDR1 SEHNR and CDR2 FQNEAQ come from the germline V gene (reference sequence). The CDR3 runs 14 residues. CDR3 bases: TGTGCCAGCAGCGGAGGTAGTGGGACGATTGAGCAGTTCTTC. The encoded protein is CASSGGSGTIEQFF.

This chain links TRBV4-2 with TRBJ2-5; no definite D call. Germline CDR1 and CDR2: LGHNA and YNFKEQ. The CDR3 is 15 amino acids. Trimming pared 0 bases from V and 11 bases from J, leaving 19 bases between. The chain's CDR3 is CASSQEMVPHNEQYF. Written as DNA, the CDR3 is TGTGCCAGCAGCCAAGAGATGGTCCCCCACAATGAGCAGTACTTC.

In its sample, this clonotype was seen many times. A clone one base away is much larger, so this may be a read error. The V gene is TRBV12-3 or TRBV12-4, the J gene TRBJ2-5; 7 nucleotides line up with TRBD1. V was clipped by 3 bases and J by 3 bases; unmatched bases: 4. The CDR3 runs to 14 residues. In DNA form, the CDR3 reads TGTGCCAGCAGTTTTCGGGACAGCGAAGAGACCCAGTACTTC. This translates into CASSFRDSEETQYF.

This clonotype was detected only a few times. V gene TRBV10-3 combines with J gene TRBJ1-1; D is unresolved. Germline V gene data show CDR1 as ENHRY and CDR2 as SYGVKD. V was clipped by 7 bases and J by 1 base, with 7 bases between them. This CDR3 has 12 residues. The chain's CDR3 is CAIKEGNTEAFF. CDR3 nucleotide sequence: TGTGCCATCAAAGAAGGGAACACTGAAGCTTTCTTT.